The TCR beta chain under discussion was sequenced for a study of T cells in women clearing cervical HPV infection. Looked up from germline, CDR1 is SQVTM and CDR2 is ANQGSEA. Trimming cost V 1 base and J 9 bases, with 13 bases left between them. This CDR3 spans 13 amino acids. HPV was found by MY09/MY11 PCR and dot-blot genotyping. Profiling relied on immunoSEQ multiplex PCR, and the TCRdb table lists in-frame clones only, not all of them. The sample holds about 25,000 clones. In the case of this clone: The sequence runs out 3 residues before the end of the CDR3; the remainder is reconstructed from the germline J gene.

The TCR comes from a woman aged 18 to 75 with a cervical HPV16 infection that either progressed to CIN3+ or cleared (not recorded which). Material: blood buffy coat. V is TRBV29-1 and J is TRBJ2-1; no clear D. The CDR3 sequence: CSVEGVGKGEQFF. The DNA read from the CDR3 is TGCAGCGTTGAAGGGGTCGGAAAGGGTGAG.